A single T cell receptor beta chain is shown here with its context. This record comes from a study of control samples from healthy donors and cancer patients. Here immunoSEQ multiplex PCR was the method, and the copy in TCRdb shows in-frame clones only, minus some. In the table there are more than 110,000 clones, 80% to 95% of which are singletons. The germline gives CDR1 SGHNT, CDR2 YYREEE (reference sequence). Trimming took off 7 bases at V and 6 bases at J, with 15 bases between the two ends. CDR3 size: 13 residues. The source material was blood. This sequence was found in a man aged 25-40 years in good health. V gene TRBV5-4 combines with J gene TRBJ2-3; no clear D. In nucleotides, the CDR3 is TGTGCCAGCCAGTCCAACCGTGCGGATACGCAGTATTTT. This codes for CASQSNRADTQYF.